A selection of T cell receptor beta chains follows, all from one sample in a study of blood T cell repertoires in COVID-19. TCRdb keeps only in-frame clones here, not all; method: immunoSEQ multiplex PCR. The repertoire holds over 75,000 clones, with approximately 83% as singletons. The material sequenced was peripheral blood. These receptors came from an elderly woman with active or convalescent COVID-19. CDR3s include the opening cysteine and the closing phenylalanine or tryptophan. A D gene is named only where the DNA matches it firmly. Not all rows give a size; the values are once, few, many and, for expanded clones, a class.

>-|TRBV3-1/TRBV3-2|TRBJ1-2|-
CASSQDPAGVNYGYTF
TGTGCCAGCAGCCAAGATCCCGCAGGGGTAAACTATGGCTACACCTTC
>-|TRBV5-6|TRBJ1-4|-
CASSWGLEKLFF
TGTGCCAGCAGTTGGGGGCTGGAAAAACTGTTTTTT
>TRBD1|TRBV7-6|TRBJ2-1|-
CASSFGTVGEQFF
TGTGCCAGCAGCTTCGGGACAGTGGGTGAGCAGTTCTTC
>TRBD2|TRBV28|TRBJ2-2|-
CASSSLAGAVIGELFF
TGTGCCAGCAGTTCCTTAGCGGGAGCGGTAATCGGGGAGCTGTTTTTT
>-|TRBV7-3|TRBJ2-1|-
CASSQTATGYNEQFF
TGTGCCAGCAGCCAAACGGCCACAGGGTACAATGAGCAGTTCTTC
>-|TRBV5-1|TRBJ1-4|-
CASSFGVGNEKLFF
TGCGCCAGCAGCTTCGGGGTTGGTAATGAAAAACTGTTTTTT
>TRBD1|TRBV14|TRBJ1-4|-
CASSQTGTGTEKLFF
TGTGCCAGCAGCCAAACCGGGACAGGGACTGAAAAACTGTTTTTT
>TRBD1|TRBV28|TRBJ1-2|-
CASSSRTGTNGYTF
TGTGCCAGCAGTTCTAGGACAGGGACTAATGGCTACACCTTC
>TRBD2|TRBV9|TRBJ2-1|-
CASSVAAGGLEQFF
TGTGCCAGCAGCGTAGCCGCGGGGGGGCTTGAGCAGTTCTTC
>-|TRBV7-9|TRBJ1-1|once
CASSLDAGVTEAFF
TGTGCCAGCAGCTTAGATGCAGGGGTTACTGAAGCTTTCTTT
>-|TRBV24-1|TRBJ2-4|once
CATSDPQGAKNIQYF
TGTGCCACCAGTGATCCCCAGGGAGCCAAAAACATTCAGTACTTC
>-|TRBV7-9|TRBJ1-1|-
CASSSVGGGTGKAFF
TGTGCCAGCAGCTCCGTAGGCGGCGGGACGGGGAAAGCTTTCTTT
>-|TRBV28|TRBJ2-5|-
CASSTMTGRETQYF
TGTGCCAGCAGTACAATGACAGGGAGGGAGACCCAGTACTTC
>TRBD2|TRBV4-2|TRBJ2-2|-
CASSQLSPGLVITGELFF
TGTGCCAGCAGCCAACTGTCTCCGGGACTAGTTATCACCGGGGAGCTGTTTTTT
>TRBD1|TRBV6-2/TRBV6-3|TRBJ1-5|-
CASSYHGQGGYQPQHF
TGTGCCAGCAGTTACCACGGACAGGGAGGGTACCAGCCCCAGCATTTT
>TRBD1|TRBV28|TRBJ1-4|-
CASSNTGAANEKLFF
TGTGCCAGCAGCAATACAGGGGCGGCTAATGAAAAACTGTTTTTT
>-|TRBV7-3|TRBJ2-5|-
CASSLGGLTRTQYF
TGTGCCAGCAGCTTAGGTGGGCTGACTAGGACCCAGTACTTC
>TRBD1|TRBV9|TRBJ1-4|-
CASSTDPGGRGEKLFF
TGTGCCAGCAGCACCGACCCAGGGGGCCGGGGGGAAAAACTGTTTTTT
>-|TRBV5-1|TRBJ1-1|-
CASSPPQGNTEAFF
TGCGCCAGCAGCCCGCCACAGGGGAACACTGAAGCTTTCTTT
>TRBD1|TRBV5-1|TRBJ1-4|-
CASSPRTGYEKLFF
TGCGCCAGCAGCCCGAGGACAGGGTATGAAAAACTGTTTTTT
>TRBD2|TRBV18|TRBJ2-1|-
CASSPFGLAGSSEQFF
TGTGCCAGCTCACCGTTCGGCCTAGCGGGGTCAAGTGAGCAGTTCTTC
>TRBD2|TRBV9|TRBJ2-1|-
CASSVTSGEGQFF
TGTGCCAGCAGCGTAACCAGCGGGGAGGGGCAGTTCTTC
>-|TRBV6-5|TRBJ2-3|-
CASSYSTTFTDTQYF
TGTGCCAGCAGTTACTCGACAACCTTCACAGATACGCAGTATTTT
>TRBD1|TRBV3-1/TRBV3-2|TRBJ1-2|-
CASSPGQGRYGYTF
TGTGCCAGCAGCCCCGGACAGGGTCGGTATGGCTACACCTTC
>TRBD1|TRBV7-9|TRBJ2-5|-
CASSFRDRGQETQYF
TGTGCCAGCAGCTTCCGGGACAGGGGCCAAGAGACCCAGTACTTC
>TRBD2|TRBV2|TRBJ2-1|once
CASSEGLPSGEQFF
TGTGCCAGCAGTGAGGGACTACCTTCGGGTGAGCAGTTCTTC
>-|TRBV10-3|TRBJ1-4|-
CAISESEAGQEKLFF
TGTGCCATCAGTGAGTCAGAGGCAGGGCAGGAAAAACTGTTTTTT
>-|TRBV28|TRBJ1-1|-
CASRDGTPNTEAFF
TGTGCCAGCAGGGACGGGACTCCGAACACTGAAGCTTTCTTT